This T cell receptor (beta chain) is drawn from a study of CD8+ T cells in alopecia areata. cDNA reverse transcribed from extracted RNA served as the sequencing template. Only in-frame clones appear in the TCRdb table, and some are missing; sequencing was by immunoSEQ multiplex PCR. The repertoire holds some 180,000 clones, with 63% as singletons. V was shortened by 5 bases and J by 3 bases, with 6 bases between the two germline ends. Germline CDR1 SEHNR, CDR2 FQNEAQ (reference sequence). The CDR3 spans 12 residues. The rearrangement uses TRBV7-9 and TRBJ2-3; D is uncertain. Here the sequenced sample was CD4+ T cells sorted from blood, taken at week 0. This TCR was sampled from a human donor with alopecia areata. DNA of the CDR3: TGTGCCAGCAGCCTCTATACAGATACGCAGTATTTT. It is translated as CASSLYTDTQYF.